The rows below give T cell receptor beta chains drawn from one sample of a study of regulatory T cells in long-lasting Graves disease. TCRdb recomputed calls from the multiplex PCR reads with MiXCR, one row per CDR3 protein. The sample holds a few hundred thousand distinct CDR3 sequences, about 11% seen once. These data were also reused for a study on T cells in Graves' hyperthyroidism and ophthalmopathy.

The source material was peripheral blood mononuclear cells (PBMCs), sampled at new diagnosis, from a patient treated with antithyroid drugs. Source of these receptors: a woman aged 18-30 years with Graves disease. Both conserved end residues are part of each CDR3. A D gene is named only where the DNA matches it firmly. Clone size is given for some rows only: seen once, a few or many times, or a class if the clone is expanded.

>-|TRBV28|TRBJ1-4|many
TGTGCCAGCAGTTTCTACAGAGAGAATGAAAAACTGTTTTTT
CASSFYRENEKLFF
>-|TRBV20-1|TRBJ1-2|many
TGCAGTGCTAGAGCGATAAACAGGGAGTCCTATGGCTACACCTTC
CSARAINRESYGYTF
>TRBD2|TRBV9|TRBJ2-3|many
TGTGCCAGCAGCCTCCCGACTAGCGGGGGGACTTATACGCAGTATTTT
CASSLPTSGGTYTQYF
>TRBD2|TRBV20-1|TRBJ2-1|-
TGCAGTGCTAGGGAATTGCGGGGGGGATACAATGAGCAGTTCTTC
CSARELRGGYNEQFF
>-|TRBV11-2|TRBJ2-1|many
TGTGCCAGCAGCGCCGGCGACGGACGCAATGAGCAGTTCTTC
CASSAGDGRNEQFF
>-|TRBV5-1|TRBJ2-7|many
TGCGCCAGCAGCTTGGACTTGGGACCGCCTAGCTACGAGCAGTACTTC
CASSLDLGPPSYEQYF
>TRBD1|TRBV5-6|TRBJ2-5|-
TGTGCCAGCAGCCCGGGGACGGACAGGCCCCGAGAGACCCAGTACTTC
CASSPGTDRPRETQYF
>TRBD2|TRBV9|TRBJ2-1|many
TGTGCCAGCAGCGGGGGACTAGCGGGATTGTACAATGAGCAGTTCTTC
CASSGGLAGLYNEQFF
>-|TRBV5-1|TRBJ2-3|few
TGCGCCAGCCGGCGGGACTCCCGCACAGATACGCAGTATTTT
CASRRDSRTDTQYF
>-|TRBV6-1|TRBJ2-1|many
TGTGCCAGCAGCTTGGCTCGAAGGCGCAGAGGTGGGAATGAGCAGTTCTTC
CASSLARRRRGGNEQFF
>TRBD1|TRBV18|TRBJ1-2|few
TGTGCCAGCTCACCAACGACAGGGATGTCTTTTCGGGGCTACACCTTC
CASSPTTGMSFRGYTF
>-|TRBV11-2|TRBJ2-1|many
TGTGCCAGCAGCTTTGGCGGTCTGAGAATTTACAATGAGCAGTTCTTC
CASSFGGLRIYNEQFF
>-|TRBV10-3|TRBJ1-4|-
TGTGCCATCAGTGAATTGGGGACCTTTGGTAATGAAAAACTGTTTTTT
CAISELGTFGNEKLFF
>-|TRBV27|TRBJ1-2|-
TGTGCCAGCAGTTCCACTCCAACAGGTTTGAATGGCTACACCTTC
CASSSTPTGLNGYTF
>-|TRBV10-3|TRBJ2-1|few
TGTGCCATCACCCGGACAGCGAACAATGAGCAGTTCTTC
CAITRTANNEQFF
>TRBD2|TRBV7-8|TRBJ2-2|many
TGTGCCAGCAGCTTAGCGCGGGTGTGGATTAGCGGGGGGCCGAACACCGGGGAGCTGTTTTTT
CASSLARVWISGGPNTGELFF
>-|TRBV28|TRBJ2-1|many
TGTGCCAGCAGTTTATCCCTGAGCTCCTACAATGAGCAGTTCTTC
CASSLSLSSYNEQFF